The rows below give T cell receptor beta chains drawn from one sample of a study of shared clonotypes between healthy human individuals. Generated by immunoSEQ multiplex PCR, the TCRdb table keeps only in-frame clones and is missing some. The sample lists just over 2,000,000 clones; 85% to 95% were seen once. Material: naive CD8+ T cells sorted from blood. The source is a man younger than 30 in good health. CDR3s include the opening cysteine and the closing phenylalanine or tryptophan. The order of the fields is CDR3 DNA, CDR3 protein, D gene, J gene, V gene, clone size. A D gene is named only where the DNA matches it firmly. A row's size may be missing; if present it is once, few, many or a size class.

CDR3 DNA: TGTGCCTGGACGCGGGGACAGGGGCGGGAAAAACTGTTTTTT; CDR3 protein: CAWTRGQGREKLFF; D gene: TRBD1; J gene: TRBJ1-4; V gene: TRBV30; clone size: -
CDR3 DNA: TGTGCCAGCAGTCCCCCAGGGCCCGAGCAGTACTTC; CDR3 protein: CASSPPGPEQYF; D gene: -; J gene: TRBJ2-7; V gene: TRBV27; clone size: -
CDR3 DNA: TGTGCCAGCAGCCTCGGAAACACCATATATTTT; CDR3 protein: CASSLGNTIYF; D gene: -; J gene: TRBJ1-3; V gene: TRBV6-5; clone size: -
CDR3 DNA: TGTGCCAGAAGAACCGGGGGTGAGCAGTACTTC; CDR3 protein: CARRTGGEQYF; D gene: -; J gene: TRBJ2-7; V gene: TRBV5-3; clone size: -
CDR3 DNA: TGTGCCAGTAGTCCCGCTTGGTGGGAGGCGAACACTGAAGCTTTCTTT; CDR3 protein: CASSPAWWEANTEAFF; D gene: -; J gene: TRBJ1-1; V gene: TRBV19; clone size: -
CDR3 DNA: TGTGCCAGTAGTATAGAACCGGGTGAGACCCAGTACTTC; CDR3 protein: CASSIEPGETQYF; D gene: -; J gene: TRBJ2-5; V gene: TRBV19; clone size: -
CDR3 DNA: TGTGCCTGGAGTAAGCGGGAGTACGTCTACGAGCAGTACTTC; CDR3 protein: CAWSKREYVYEQYF; D gene: TRBD2; J gene: TRBJ2-7; V gene: TRBV30; clone size: -
CDR3 DNA: TGTGCCAGCAGTACTTCCGGGACAGGGGTCTATGGCTACACCTTC; CDR3 protein: CASSTSGTGVYGYTF; D gene: TRBD1; J gene: TRBJ1-2; V gene: TRBV27; clone size: -
CDR3 DNA: TGCGCCAGCAGCCAAGAGGGGGCGACCTCCTATAATTCACCCCTCCACTTT; CDR3 protein: CASSQEGATSYNSPLHF; D gene: -; J gene: TRBJ1-6; V gene: TRBV4-1; clone size: -
CDR3 DNA: TGCGCCAGCAGCCAATCTACAGGGAACCTTCCTGAAGCTTTCTTT; CDR3 protein: CASSQSTGNLPEAFF; D gene: -; J gene: TRBJ1-1; V gene: TRBV4-1; clone size: once
CDR3 DNA: TGTGCCAGTAGTATACAGGGCACTGAAGCTTTCTTT; CDR3 protein: CASSIQGTEAFF; D gene: -; J gene: TRBJ1-1; V gene: TRBV19; clone size: -
CDR3 DNA: TGTGCCAGCAGCGTAGCGGAATACAATGAGCAGTTCTTC; CDR3 protein: CASSVAEYNEQFF; D gene: -; J gene: TRBJ2-1; V gene: TRBV6-5; clone size: -
CDR3 DNA: TGTGCCAGCAGTTACTCGATCACTAGCGGAGGAGAGACCCAGTACTTC; CDR3 protein: CASSYSITSGGETQYF; D gene: TRBD2; J gene: TRBJ2-5; V gene: TRBV6-5; clone size: -
CDR3 DNA: TGCGCCAGCAGCCAAGCCTTAGCGGGGGGGCGGAACACCGGGGAGCTGTTTTTT; CDR3 protein: CASSQALAGGRNTGELFF; D gene: TRBD2; J gene: TRBJ2-2; V gene: TRBV4-1; clone size: -
CDR3 DNA: TGTGCCAGCAGCCAAGATGGGCAGGCCGCCTACGAGCAGTACTTC; CDR3 protein: CASSQDGQAAYEQYF; D gene: -; J gene: TRBJ2-7; V gene: TRBV14; clone size: -
CDR3 DNA: TGTGCCAGCGCAACTAGCGGGGGAGGCGGGGAGCTGTTTTTT; CDR3 protein: CASATSGGGGELFF; D gene: TRBD2; J gene: TRBJ2-2; V gene: TRBV6-1; clone size: -
CDR3 DNA: TGTGCCAGCAGCTTCCCAACACAGGGGATGGATACGCAGTATTTT; CDR3 protein: CASSFPTQGMDTQYF; D gene: TRBD1; J gene: TRBJ2-3; V gene: TRBV11-1; clone size: -
CDR3 DNA: TGTGCCAGCAGGCGTACTAGCGGGACAAGCACAGATACGCAGTATTTT; CDR3 protein: CASRRTSGTSTDTQYF; D gene: TRBD2; J gene: TRBJ2-3; V gene: TRBV7-9; clone size: -
CDR3 DNA: TGTGCCAGCAGCCCCTCCGGGGAGGGCTACAATGAGCAGTTCTTC; CDR3 protein: CASSPSGEGYNEQFF; D gene: TRBD2; J gene: TRBJ2-1; V gene: TRBV5-6; clone size: -
CDR3 DNA: TGTGCCAGCAGCTTAGCCGGGACAGACTACGAGCAGTACTTC; CDR3 protein: CASSLAGTDYEQYF; D gene: TRBD1; J gene: TRBJ2-7; V gene: TRBV9; clone size: once
CDR3 DNA: TGTGCCAGTAGTCCCATTAGGTCGGGGGGGACCGGGGAGCTGTTTTTT; CDR3 protein: CASSPIRSGGTGELFF; D gene: TRBD2; J gene: TRBJ2-2; V gene: TRBV19; clone size: -
CDR3 DNA: TGTGCCAGCAGTTACACAGGATCTAAGGACAATGAGCAGTTCTTC; CDR3 protein: CASSYTGSKDNEQFF; D gene: -; J gene: TRBJ2-1; V gene: TRBV6-5; clone size: -
CDR3 DNA: TGTGCCAGCAGCTCGGACAGTTCGTCCTACGAGCAGTACTTC; CDR3 protein: CASSSDSSSYEQYF; D gene: -; J gene: TRBJ2-7; V gene: TRBV11-2; clone size: -